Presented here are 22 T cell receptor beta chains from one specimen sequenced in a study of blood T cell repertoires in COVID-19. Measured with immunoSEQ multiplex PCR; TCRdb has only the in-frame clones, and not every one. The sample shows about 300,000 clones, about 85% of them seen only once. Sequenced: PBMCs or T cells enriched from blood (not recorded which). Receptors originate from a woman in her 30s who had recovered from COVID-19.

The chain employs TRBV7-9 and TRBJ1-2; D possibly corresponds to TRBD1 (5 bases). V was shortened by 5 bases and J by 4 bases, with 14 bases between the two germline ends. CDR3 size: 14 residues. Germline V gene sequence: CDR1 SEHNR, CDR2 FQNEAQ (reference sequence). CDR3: CASSILTAIYGYTF. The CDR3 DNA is TGTGCCAGCAGCATATTGACAGCCATCTATGGCTACACCTTC. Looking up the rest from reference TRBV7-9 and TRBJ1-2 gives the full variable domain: DTGVSQNPRHKITKRGQNVTFRCDPISEHNRLYWYRQTLGQGPEFLTYFQNEAQLEKSRLLSDRFSAERPKGSFSTLEIQRTEQGDSAMYLCASSILTAIYGYTFGSGTRLTVV.

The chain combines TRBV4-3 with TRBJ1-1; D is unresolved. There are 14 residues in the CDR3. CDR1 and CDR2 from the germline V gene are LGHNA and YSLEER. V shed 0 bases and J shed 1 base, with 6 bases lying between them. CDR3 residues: CASSQETGNTEAFF. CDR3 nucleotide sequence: TGCGCCAGCAGCCAAGAAACGGGGAACACTGAAGCTTTCTTT.

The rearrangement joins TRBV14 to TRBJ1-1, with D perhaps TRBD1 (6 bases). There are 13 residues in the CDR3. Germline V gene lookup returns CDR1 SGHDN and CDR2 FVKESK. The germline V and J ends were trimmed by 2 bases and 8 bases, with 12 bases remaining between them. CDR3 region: CASSQHRVGEAFF. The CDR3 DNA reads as TGTGCCAGCAGCCAACACAGGGTCGGGGAAGCTTTCTTT.

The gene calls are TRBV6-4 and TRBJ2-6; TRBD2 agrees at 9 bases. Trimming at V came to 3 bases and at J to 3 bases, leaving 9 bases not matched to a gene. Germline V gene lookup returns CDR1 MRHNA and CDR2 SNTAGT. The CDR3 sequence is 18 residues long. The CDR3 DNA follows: TGTGCCAGCAGTGATCTTGCGGGGGGGCCTGGTGGGGCCAACGTCCTGACTTTC. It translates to CASSDLAGGPGGANVLTF.

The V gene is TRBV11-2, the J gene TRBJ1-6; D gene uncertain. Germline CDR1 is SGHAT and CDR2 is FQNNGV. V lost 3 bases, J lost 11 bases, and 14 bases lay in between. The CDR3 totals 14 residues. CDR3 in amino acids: CASSFTGEATPLHF. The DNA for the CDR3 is TGTGCCAGCAGCTTTACCGGGGAGGCAACACCCCTCCACTTT.

CDR3 sequence: CASSLDFRGYTEAFF. As DNA, the CDR3 is TGTGCCAGCAGCTTAGACTTCAGGGGATACACTGAAGCTTTCTTT. The chain is built from TRBV7-2 and TRBJ1-1; D possibly corresponds to TRBD1 (6 bases). The germline V gene encodes CDR1 SGHTA and CDR2 FQGNSA. CDR3 length: 15 amino acids. Trimming took off 1 base at V and 3 bases at J, with 12 bases between the two ends.

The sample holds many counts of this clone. CDR3 residues: CASSADYSRHYEQYF. In nucleotides, the CDR3 is TGTGCCAGCAGCGCAGACTACTCACGTCACTACGAGCAGTACTTC. The chain recombines TRBV7-2 with TRBJ2-7; a possible D gene is TRBD2 (5 bases). The V gene lost 5 bases and the J gene lost 3 bases, with 17 bases spanning the gap. Germline CDR1 SGHTA, CDR2 FQGNSA. The CDR3 is made up of 15 amino acids. Drawing the rest from reference TRBV7-2 and TRBJ2-7, the complete variable domain is GAGVSQSPSNKVTEKGKDVELRCDPISGHTALYWYRQSLGQGLEFLIYFQGNSAPDKSGLPSDRFSAERTGGSVSTLTIQRTQQEDSAVYLCASSADYSRHYEQYFGPGTRLTVT.

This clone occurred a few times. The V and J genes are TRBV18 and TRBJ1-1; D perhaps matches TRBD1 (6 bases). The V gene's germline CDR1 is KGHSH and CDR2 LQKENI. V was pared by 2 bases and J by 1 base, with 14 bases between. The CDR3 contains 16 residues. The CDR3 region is CASSPEQGLWNTEAFF. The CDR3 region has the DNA TGTGCCAGCTCACCAGAACAGGGCCTATGGAACACTGAAGCTTTCTTT. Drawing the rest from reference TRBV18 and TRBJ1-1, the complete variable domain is NAGVMQNPRHLVRRRGQEARLRCSPMKGHSHVYWYRQLPEEGLKFMVYLQKENIIDESGMPKERFSAEFPKEGPSILRIQQVVRGDSAAYFCASSPEQGLWNTEAFFGQGTRLTVV.

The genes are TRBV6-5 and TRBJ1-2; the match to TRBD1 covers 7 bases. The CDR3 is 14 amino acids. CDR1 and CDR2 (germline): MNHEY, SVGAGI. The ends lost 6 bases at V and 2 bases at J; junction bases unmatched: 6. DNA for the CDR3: TGTGCCAGCAGACCCCGGACAGGAAACTATGGCTACACCTTC. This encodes CASRPRTGNYGYTF.

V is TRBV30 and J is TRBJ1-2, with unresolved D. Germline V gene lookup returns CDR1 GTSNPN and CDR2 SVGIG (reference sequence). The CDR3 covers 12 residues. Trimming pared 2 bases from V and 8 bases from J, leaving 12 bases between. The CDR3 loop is CAWSQADRGYTF. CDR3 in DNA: TGTGCCTGGAGTCAAGCCGATCGGGGCTACACCTTC. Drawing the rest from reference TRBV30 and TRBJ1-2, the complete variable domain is SQTIHQWPATLVQPVGSPLSLECTVEGTSNPNLYWYRQAAGRGLQLLFYSVGIGQISSEVPQNLSASRPQDRQFILSSKKLLLSDSGFYLCAWSQADRGYTFGSGTRLTVV.

The CDR3 region has the DNA TGTGCCAGCAGTCCCCGGACAGGGGCTTCCTCTGGGGCCAACGTCCTGACTTTC. It codes for CASSPRTGASSGANVLTF. The chain joins TRBV6-6 to TRBJ2-6; 9 nucleotides match TRBD1. The V gene's germline CDR1 is MNHNY and CDR2 SVGAGI (reference sequence). This CDR3 has 18 residues. The V and J ends lost 5 bases and 0 bases, in that order; junction bases with no gene match: 8.

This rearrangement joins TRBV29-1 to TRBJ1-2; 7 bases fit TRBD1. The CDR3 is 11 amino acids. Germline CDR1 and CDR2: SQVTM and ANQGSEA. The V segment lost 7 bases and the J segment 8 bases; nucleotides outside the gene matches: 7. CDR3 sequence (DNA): TGCAGCGACAAGACAGGGAAAGGCTACACCTTC. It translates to CSDKTGKGYTF.

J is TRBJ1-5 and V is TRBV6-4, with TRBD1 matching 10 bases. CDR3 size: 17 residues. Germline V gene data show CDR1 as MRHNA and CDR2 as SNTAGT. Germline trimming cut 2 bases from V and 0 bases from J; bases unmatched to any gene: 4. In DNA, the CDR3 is TGTGCCAGCAGTGACCAGGGACAGGGGACTAGCAATCAGCCCCAGCATTTT. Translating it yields CASSDQGQGTSNQPQHF.

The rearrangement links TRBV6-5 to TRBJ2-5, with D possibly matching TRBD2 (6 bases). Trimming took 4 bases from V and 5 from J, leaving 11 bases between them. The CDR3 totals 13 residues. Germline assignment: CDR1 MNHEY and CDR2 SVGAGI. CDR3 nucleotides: TGTGCCAGCAGTTCGGCGGGGTACGAGACCCAGTACTTC. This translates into CASSSAGYETQYF.

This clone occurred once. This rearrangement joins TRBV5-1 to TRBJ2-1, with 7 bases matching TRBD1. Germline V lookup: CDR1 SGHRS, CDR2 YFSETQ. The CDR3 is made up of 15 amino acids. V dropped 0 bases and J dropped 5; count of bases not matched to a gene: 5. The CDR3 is CASSLEGGWHNEQFF. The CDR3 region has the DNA TGCGCCAGCAGCTTGGAAGGGGGCTGGCACAATGAGCAGTTCTTC.

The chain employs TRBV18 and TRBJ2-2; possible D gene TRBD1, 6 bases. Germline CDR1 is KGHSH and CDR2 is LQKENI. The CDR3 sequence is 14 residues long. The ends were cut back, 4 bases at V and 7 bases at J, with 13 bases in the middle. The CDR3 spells CASSLHKQGGELFF. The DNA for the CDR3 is TGTGCCAGCTCACTACATAAACAGGGCGGGGAGCTGTTTTTT.

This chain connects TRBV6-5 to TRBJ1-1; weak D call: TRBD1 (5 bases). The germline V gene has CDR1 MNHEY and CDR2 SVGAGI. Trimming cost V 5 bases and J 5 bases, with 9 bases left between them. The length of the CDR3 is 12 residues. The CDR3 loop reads CASSPGVTEAFF. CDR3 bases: TGTGCCAGCAGTCCGGGGGTTACTGAAGCTTTCTTT.

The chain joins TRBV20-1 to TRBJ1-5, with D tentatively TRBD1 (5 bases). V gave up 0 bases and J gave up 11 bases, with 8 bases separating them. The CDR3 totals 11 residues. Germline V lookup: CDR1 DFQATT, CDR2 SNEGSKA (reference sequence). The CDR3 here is CSARDGGTQHF. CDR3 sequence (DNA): TGCAGTGCTAGAGATGGGGGGACCCAGCATTTT.

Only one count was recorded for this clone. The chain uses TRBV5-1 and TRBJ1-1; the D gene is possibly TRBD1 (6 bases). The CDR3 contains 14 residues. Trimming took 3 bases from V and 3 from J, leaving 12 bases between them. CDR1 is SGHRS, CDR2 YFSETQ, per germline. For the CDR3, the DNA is TGCGCCAGCAGCTCCAGGGGAACCGACACTGAAGCTTTCTTT. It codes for CASSSRGTDTEAFF.

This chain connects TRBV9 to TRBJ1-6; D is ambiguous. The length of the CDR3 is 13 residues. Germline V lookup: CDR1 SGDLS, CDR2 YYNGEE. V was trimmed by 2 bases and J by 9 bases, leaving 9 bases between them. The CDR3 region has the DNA TGTGCCAGCAGCGTCAGCCGGGGTTCACCCCTCCACTTT. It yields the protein CASSVSRGSPLHF.

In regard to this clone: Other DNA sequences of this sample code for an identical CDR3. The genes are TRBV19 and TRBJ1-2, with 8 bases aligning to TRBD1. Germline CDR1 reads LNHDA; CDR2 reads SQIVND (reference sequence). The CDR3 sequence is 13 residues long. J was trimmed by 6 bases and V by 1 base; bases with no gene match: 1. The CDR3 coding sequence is TGTGCCAGTAGTATAGCAGGGGGCGATGGCTACACCTTC. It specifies CASSIAGGDGYTF.

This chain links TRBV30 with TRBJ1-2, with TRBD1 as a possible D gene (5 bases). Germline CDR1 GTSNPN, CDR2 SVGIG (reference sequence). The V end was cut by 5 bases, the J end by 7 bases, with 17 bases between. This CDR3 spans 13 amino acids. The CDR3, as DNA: TGTGCCTGGGAGACGTCGGGGGTTGGTGGCTACACCTTC. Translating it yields CAWETSGVGGYTF.